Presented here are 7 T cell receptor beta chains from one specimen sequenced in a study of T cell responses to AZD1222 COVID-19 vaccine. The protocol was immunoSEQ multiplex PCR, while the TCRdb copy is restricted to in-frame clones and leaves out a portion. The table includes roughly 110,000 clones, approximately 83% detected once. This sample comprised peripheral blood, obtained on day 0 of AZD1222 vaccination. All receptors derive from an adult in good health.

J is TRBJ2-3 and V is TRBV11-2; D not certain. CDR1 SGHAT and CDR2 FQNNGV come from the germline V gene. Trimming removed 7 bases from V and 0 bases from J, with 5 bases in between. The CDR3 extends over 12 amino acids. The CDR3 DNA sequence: TGTGCCAGCAAGGCCAGCACAGATACGCAGTATTTT. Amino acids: CASKASTDTQYF. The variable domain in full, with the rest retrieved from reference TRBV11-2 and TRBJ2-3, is EAGVAQSPRYKIIEKRQSVAFWCNPISGHATLYWYQQILGQGPKLLIQFQNNGVVDDSQLPKDRFSAERLKGVDSTLKIQPAKLEDSAVYLCASKASTDTQYFGPGTRLTVL.

This chain's CDR3 is CASSLTGKGEKLFF. The CDR3 coding sequence is TGTGCCAGCAGTTTGACAGGCAAGGGGGAAAAACTGTTTTTT. The rearrangement joins TRBV6-6 to TRBJ1-4, with D tentatively TRBD1 (6 bases). Per the germline V gene, CDR1 is MNHNY and CDR2 is SVGAGI (reference sequence). V was cut by 4 bases and J by 8 bases, with 14 bases left in between. This CDR3 contains 14 residues.

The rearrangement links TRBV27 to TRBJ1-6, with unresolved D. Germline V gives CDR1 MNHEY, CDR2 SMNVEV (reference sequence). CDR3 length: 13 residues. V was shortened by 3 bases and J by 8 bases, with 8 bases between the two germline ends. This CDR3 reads CASSLRVDSPLHF. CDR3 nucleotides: TGTGCCAGCAGTTTGCGGGTCGATTCACCCCTCCACTTT.

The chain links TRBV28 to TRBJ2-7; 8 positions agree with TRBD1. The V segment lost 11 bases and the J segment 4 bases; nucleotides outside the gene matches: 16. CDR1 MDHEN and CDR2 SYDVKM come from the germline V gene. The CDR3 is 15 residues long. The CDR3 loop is CAALGQGETLYEQYF. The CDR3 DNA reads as TGTGCCGCCCTAGGACAGGGCGAAACGTTATACGAGCAGTACTTC. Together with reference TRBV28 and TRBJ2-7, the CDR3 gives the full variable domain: DVKVTQSSRYLVKRTGEKVFLECVQDMDHENMFWYRQDPGLGLRLIYFSYDVKMKEKGDIPEGYSVSREKKERFSLILESASTNQTSMYLCAALGQGETLYEQYFGPGTRLTVT.

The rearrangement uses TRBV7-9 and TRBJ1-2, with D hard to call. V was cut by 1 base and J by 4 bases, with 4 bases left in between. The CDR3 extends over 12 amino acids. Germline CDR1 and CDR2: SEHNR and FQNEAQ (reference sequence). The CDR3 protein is CASSLEIYGYTF. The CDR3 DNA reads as TGTGCCAGCAGCTTAGAAATCTATGGCTACACCTTC.

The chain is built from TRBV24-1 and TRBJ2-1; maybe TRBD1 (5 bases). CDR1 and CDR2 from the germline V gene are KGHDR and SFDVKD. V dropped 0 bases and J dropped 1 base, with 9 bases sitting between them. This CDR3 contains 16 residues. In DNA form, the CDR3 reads TGTGCCACCAGTGATTTGGGGGCTGAGTCCTACAATGAGCAGTTCTTC. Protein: CATSDLGAESYNEQFF.

The CDR3 DNA reads as TGTGCCAGCAGTGAAGTGACGGGGCCAGCAGAAGCTTTCTTT. Translated, it gives CASSEVTGPAEAFF. The chain links TRBV6-4 to TRBJ1-1, with a weak D call TRBD1 (5 bases). The germline V and J ends were trimmed by 3 bases and 8 bases, with 16 bases remaining between them. This CDR3 contains 14 residues. Germline loops: CDR1 MRHNA, CDR2 SNTAGT.